This TCR beta chain comes out of a study of blood T cell repertoires in COVID-19. Here immunoSEQ multiplex PCR was the method, and the copy in TCRdb shows in-frame clones only, minus some. Of more than 100,000 clones listed, more than 80% are singletons. Trimming removed 3 bases at V and 5 bases at J, with 10 bases between. The CDR3 is 13 amino acids. CDR1 and CDR2 from the germline V gene are KGHSH and LQKENI. The chain couples TRBV18 to TRBJ1-2, with D possibly TRBD1 on 5 matching bases. The TCR sequence derives from a woman aged 55-69 years with acute or convalescent COVID-19. The sequenced sample consisted of peripheral blood. CDR3 in DNA: TGTGCCAGCTCACCGAAACAGGCTTATGGCTACACCTTC. Translation: CASSPKQAYGYTF.